This TCR beta chain was profiled in a study of T cell repertoires in cytomegalovirus infection. CDR1 is MNHEY, CDR2 SMNVEV, per germline (reference sequence). Trimming took 4 bases from V and 4 from J, leaving 10 bases between them. The CDR3 totals 13 residues. Notes on this clonotype: Antigen specificity is unknown.

TCRdb fed the reads into MiXCR, producing one record per CDR3 protein. The sample includes around 800,000 distinct CDR3 sequences, approximately 30% of them seen just once. The rearrangement uses TRBV27 and TRBJ1-1, with D hard to call. Sequenced here: cultured CD8+ T cells from PBMCs, sampled from culture after CMV antigen stimulation. The TCR originated in a human donor in good health (CMV status not recorded). Some clones in this sample may be carry-over from other donors' samples. The CDR3 loop is CASSYLVGTEAFF. Here the CDR3 DNA reads TGTGCCAGCAGTTATTTGGTGGGCACTGAAGCTTTCTTT.